The 5 T cell receptor beta chains below were found in one sample sequenced in a study of cytomegalovirus exposure and HLA in healthy donors. It was with 60 Vbeta and 13 Jbeta primers that the PCR ran. Assay used: immunoSEQ multiplex PCR; TCRdb lists only in-frame clones, some missing. This sample carries approximately 150,000 clones, around 82% of them seen once, and the ten largest clones take under 1.1%. The specimen was PBMCs. The source of these receptors is a man aged 25 to 40 in good health and CMV-seronegative.

The V and J genes are TRBV5-4 and TRBJ1-2; maybe TRBD1 (6 bases). The CDR3 has 14 amino acids. Trimming pared 2 bases from V and 5 bases from J, leaving 13 bases between. Germline V CDR1 and CDR2: SGHNT, YYREEE (reference sequence). The CDR3 DNA reads TGTGCCAGCAGCTTCTCAGGGGCTGGGTATGGCTACACCTTC. It yields the protein CASSFSGAGYGYTF.

The V call is TRBV6-1, the J call TRBJ1-5; D uncertain. The CDR3 length is 14 residues. Germline assignment: CDR1 MNHNS and CDR2 SASEGT. V was cut by 4 bases and J by 4 bases, with 11 bases left in between. CDR3 bases: TGTGCCAGCAGTGCGGTCCCGGGAAATCAGCCCCAGCATTTT. Translating gives CASSAVPGNQPQHF.

This chain uses TRBV7-2 with TRBJ2-1, with 8 bases lining up with TRBD1. The CDR3 is made up of 14 amino acids. The germline V gene has CDR1 SGHTA and CDR2 FQGNSA. V lost 5 bases, J lost 9 bases, and 9 bases stayed unmatched. CDR3 sequence reads: CASSQDRVAIEQFF. Here the CDR3 DNA reads TGTGCCAGCAGCCAGGACAGGGTGGCGATTGAGCAGTTCTTC.

J is TRBJ2-5 and V is TRBV6-6, with 7 positions matching TRBD1. The DNA end is a closer match to TRBJ2-7, so the J assignment may be wrong. Germline loops: CDR1 MNHNY, CDR2 SVGAGI (reference sequence). The CDR3 consists of 13 residues. In DNA, the CDR3 is TGTGCCAGCAGACGGGGACAGACCTACGAGCAGTACTTC. Encoded protein: CASRRGQTYEQYF.

The J gene is TRBJ1-6, the V gene TRBV4-1; TRBD1 matches at 9 bases. The CDR3 is 15 amino acids. V lost 4 bases, J lost 11 bases, and 9 bases stayed unmatched. CDR1 MGHRA and CDR2 YSYEKL come from the germline V gene. The CDR3 sequence is CASSPLTGGGTPLHF. The DNA of the CDR3 is TGCGCCAGCAGCCCCCTGACAGGGGGAGGGACACCCCTCCACTTT.